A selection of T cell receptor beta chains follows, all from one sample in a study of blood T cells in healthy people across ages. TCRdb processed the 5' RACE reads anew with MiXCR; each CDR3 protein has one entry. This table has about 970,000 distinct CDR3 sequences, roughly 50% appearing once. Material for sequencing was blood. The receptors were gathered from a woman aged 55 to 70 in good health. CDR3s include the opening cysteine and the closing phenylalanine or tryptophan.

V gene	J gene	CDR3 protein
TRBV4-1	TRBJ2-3	CASSQPTDAGRKNTQYF
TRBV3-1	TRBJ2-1	CASSQGWQGFSEQFF
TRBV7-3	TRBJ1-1	CASSPQGLRTEAFF
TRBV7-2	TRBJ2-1	CASRGLAGVSEQFF
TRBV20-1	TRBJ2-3	CSAPQLTGTPSTDTQYF
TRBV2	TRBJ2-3	CASSGQMTDTQYF
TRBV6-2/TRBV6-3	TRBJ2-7	CASSYSRFGTGQTQYF
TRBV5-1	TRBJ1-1	CASTKSDGTAHEAFF
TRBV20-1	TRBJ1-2	CSAQGGNGYTF
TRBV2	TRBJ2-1	CASSAGLAGGYNEQFF
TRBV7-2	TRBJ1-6	CASSNGTPASPLHF
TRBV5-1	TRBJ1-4	CASRRGNFNEKLFF
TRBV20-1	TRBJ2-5	CSASTPVPETQYF
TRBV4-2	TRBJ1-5	CASSQVSQGNQPQHF
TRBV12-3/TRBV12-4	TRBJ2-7	CASNPGMGEQYF
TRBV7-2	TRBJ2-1	CASSPDSASDNEQFF
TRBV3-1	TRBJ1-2	CASSQSDRGHGYTF
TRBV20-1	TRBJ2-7	CSADRTSGLYEQYF
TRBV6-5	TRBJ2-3	CASSYRDRGSTDTQYF
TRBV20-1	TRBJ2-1	CSARSAGTGTNEQFF
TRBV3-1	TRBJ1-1	CASSHGREERAFF
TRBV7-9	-	CASSLNRGYNEQYF
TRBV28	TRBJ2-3	CASSPDGVADSTDTQYF
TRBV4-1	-	CASSPLTSFSYNEQYF
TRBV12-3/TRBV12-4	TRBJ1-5	CTSRANRAGSNQPQHF
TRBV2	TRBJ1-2	CASSALGSLNYGYTF
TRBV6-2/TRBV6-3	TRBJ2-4	CANSRERVAKNIQYF
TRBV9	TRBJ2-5	CASSLEAGGQETQYF